The source of this T cell receptor beta chain is a study of Graves' ophthalmopathy and Graves' hyperthyroidism. RNA served as the template for amplifying TCR beta CDR3 regions. The first round was an RT-PCR with HTBI primers, and the second round was a multiplex PCR. TCRdb itself ran the multiplex PCR reads through MiXCR, one entry per CDR3 protein. The sample carries some 400,000 distinct CDR3 sequences, approximately 16% recorded once. CDR3 size: 14 residues. V gave up 6 bases and J gave up 5 bases, with 14 bases separating them. Germline loops: CDR1 MNHEY, CDR2 SVGEGT. This clonotype was seen ten or more times.

This chain connects TRBV6-2 or TRBV6-3 to TRBJ2-4; TRBD2 is a possible D gene (5 bases). The source material was peripheral blood. The receptor's source is a woman between 18 and 29 years old with Graves' ophthalmopathy. As DNA, the CDR3 is TGTGCCAGCAGCTCGACTAAGCGAGAAAACATTCAGTACTTC. Protein product: CASSSTKRENIQYF.